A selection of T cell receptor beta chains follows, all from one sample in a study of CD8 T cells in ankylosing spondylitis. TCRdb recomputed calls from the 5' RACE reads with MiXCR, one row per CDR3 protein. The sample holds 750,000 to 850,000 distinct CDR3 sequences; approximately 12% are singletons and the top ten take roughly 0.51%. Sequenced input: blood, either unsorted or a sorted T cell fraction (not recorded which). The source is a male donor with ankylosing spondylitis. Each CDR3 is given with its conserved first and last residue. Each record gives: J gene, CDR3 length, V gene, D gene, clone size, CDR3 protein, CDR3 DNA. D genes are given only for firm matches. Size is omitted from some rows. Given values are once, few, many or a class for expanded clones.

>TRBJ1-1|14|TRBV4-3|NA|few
CASSQDIRGPEAFF
TGCGCCAGCAGCCAAGATATCCGGGGGCCCGAAGCTTTCTTT
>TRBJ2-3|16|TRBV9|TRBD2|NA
CASSVATSGVTDTQYF
TGTGCCAGCAGCGTAGCTACCAGCGGGGTTACAGATACGCAGTATTTT
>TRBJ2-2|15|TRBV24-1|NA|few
CATSDPRTISGELFF
TGTGCCACCAGTGATCCCCGGACGATAAGTGGGGAGCTGTTTTTT
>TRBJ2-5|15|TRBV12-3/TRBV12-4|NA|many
CASSLGAGREETQYF
TGTGCCAGCAGTTTGGGTGCGGGTCGGGAAGAGACCCAGTACTTC
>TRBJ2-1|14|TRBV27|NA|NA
CASSLTPVHNEQFF
TGTGCCAGCAGTTTAACCCCCGTCCACAATGAGCAGTTCTTC
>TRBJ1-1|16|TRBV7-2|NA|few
CASSPNILLTGTEAFF
TGTGCCAGCAGCCCTAACATCCTCCTGACTGGCACTGAAGCTTTCTTT
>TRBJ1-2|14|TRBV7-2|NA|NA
CASSLAQGGGGYTF
TGTGCCAGCAGCTTAGCGCAAGGAGGCGGTGGCTACACCTTC
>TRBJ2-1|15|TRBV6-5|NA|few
CASSSIQGLNNEQFF
TGTGCCAGCAGTTCTATCCAGGGGCTGAACAATGAGCAGTTCTTC
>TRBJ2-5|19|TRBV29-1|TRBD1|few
CSVGGLGGTPDRDQETQYF
TGCAGCGTTGGGGGGCTTGGGGGTACCCCCGACAGGGATCAAGAGACCCAGTACTTC
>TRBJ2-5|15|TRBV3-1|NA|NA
CASSQDPGPGETQYF
TGTGCCAGCAGCCAAGATCCCGGCCCGGGAGAGACCCAGTACTTC
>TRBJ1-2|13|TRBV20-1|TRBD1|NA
CSASRTGVYGYTF
TGCAGTGCTAGCCGAACAGGGGTATATGGCTACACCTTC
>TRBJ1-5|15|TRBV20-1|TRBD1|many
CSARALWTGNQPQHF
TGCAGTGCTAGAGCCCTATGGACAGGAAATCAGCCCCAGCATTTT
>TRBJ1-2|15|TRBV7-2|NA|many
CASSLMRGGKNGYTF
TGTGCCAGCAGCTTAATGAGGGGTGGAAAGAATGGCTACACCTTC
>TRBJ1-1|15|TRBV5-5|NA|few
CASRPDSAGVTEAFF
TGTGCCAGCAGACCTGACTCGGCGGGCGTCACTGAAGCTTTCTTT
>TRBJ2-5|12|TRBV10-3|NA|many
CAIGTSQETQYF
TGTGCCATCGGGACTTCGCAAGAGACCCAGTACTTC
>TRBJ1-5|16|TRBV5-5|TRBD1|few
CASCEGTGENYQPQHF
TGTGCCAGCTGTGAGGGGACAGGCGAAAACTATCAGCCCCAGCATTTT
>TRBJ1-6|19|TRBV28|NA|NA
CASSQRGRFFSSYNSPLHF
TGTGCCAGCAGTCAGAGGGGACGATTCTTTAGCTCCTATAATTCACCCCTCCACTTT
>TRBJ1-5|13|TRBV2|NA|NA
CASSEGRVQPQHF
TGTGCCAGCAGTGAAGGAAGAGTTCAGCCCCAGCATTTT
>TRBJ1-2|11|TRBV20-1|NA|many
CSASQGTGYTF
TGCAGTGCTAGTCAGGGCACTGGCTACACCTTC
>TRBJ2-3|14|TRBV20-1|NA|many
CSATDAFGTDTQYF
TGCAGTGCTACAGACGCATTCGGGACAGATACGCAGTATTTT
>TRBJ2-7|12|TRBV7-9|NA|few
CASSKTRDEQYF
TGTGCCAGCAGCAAGACTCGGGACGAGCAGTACTTC
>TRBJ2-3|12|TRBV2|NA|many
CASSEAQDTQYF
TGTGCCAGCAGTGAAGCGCAAGATACGCAGTATTTT
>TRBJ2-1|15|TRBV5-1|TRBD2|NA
CASSAGLVLYYEQFF
TGCGCCAGCAGCGCCGGACTAGTCCTCTACTATGAGCAGTTCTTC
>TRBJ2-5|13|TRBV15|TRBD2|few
CATSWGGRETQYF
TGTGCCACCAGCTGGGGGGGACGAGAGACCCAGTACTTC
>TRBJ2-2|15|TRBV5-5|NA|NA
CASSPGRRPGGELFF
TGTGCCAGCAGCCCTGGACGGAGACCGGGCGGGGAGCTGTTTTTT
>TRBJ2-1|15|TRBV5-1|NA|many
CASSLPPSSYNEQFF
TGCGCCAGCAGCTTGCCTCCCAGCTCCTACAATGAGCAGTTCTTC
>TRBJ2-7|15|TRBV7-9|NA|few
CASSLEGGISYEQYF
TGTGCCAGCAGCTTAGAGGGGGGAATCTCCTACGAGCAGTACTTC
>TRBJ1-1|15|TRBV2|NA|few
CASSGGGGDRTEAFF
TGTGCCAGCAGTGGGGGTGGGGGGGATCGCACTGAAGCTTTCTTT
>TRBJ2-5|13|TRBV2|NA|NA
CASCFDGEETQYF
TGTGCCAGCTGCTTTGACGGGGAAGAGACCCAGTACTTC
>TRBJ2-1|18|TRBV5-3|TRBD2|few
CARSLNFRLADSYNEQFF
TGTGCCAGAAGCTTAAACTTTCGACTAGCGGATTCCTACAATGAGCAGTTCTTC
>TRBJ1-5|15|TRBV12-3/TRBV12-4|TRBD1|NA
CASSAGQGDNQPQHF
TGTGCCAGCAGCGCGGGACAGGGGGACAATCAGCCCCAGCATTTT
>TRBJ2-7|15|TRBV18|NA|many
CASSPRVGASYEQYF
TGTGCCAGCTCACCACGGGTAGGGGCCTCCTACGAGCAGTACTTC
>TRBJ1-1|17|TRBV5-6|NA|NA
CASKGRMTAFMNTEAFF
TGTGCCAGTAAAGGAAGAATGACAGCTTTCATGAACACTGAAGCTTTCTTT
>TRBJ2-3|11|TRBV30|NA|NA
CAWSLGDTQYF
TGTGCCTGGTCCCTGGGAGATACGCAGTATTTT
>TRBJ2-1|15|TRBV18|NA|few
CASSPTLVSDQGEFF
TGTGCCAGCTCACCAACCTTAGTGTCTGATCAGGGAGAGTTCTTC
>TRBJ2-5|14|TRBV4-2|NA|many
CASSQVSGSETQYF
TGTGCCAGCAGCCAAGTTTCAGGGTCGGAGACCCAGTACTTC